One and the same sample provided the 17 T cell receptor beta chains below, sequenced in a study of post-analysis software for immune sequencing data. General study points: Included in a set of about 5 TRBV segments more frequent in patients than controls were TRBV5-6, TRBV5-1 and TRBV20-1.

The antigens these receptors bind are not known. Sequencing libraries made from TCR beta cDNA carried unique molecular identifiers. TCRdb ran MiXCR on the PCR reads and lists one entry per CDR3 protein. Here the sample spans around 500,000 distinct CDR3 sequences, around a third being singletons. The sequenced sample consisted of blood. The receptors originated from a girl aged 2 to 17 with multiple sclerosis.

This clonotype was observed a few times. The CDR3 spells CASSQALNSPLHF. Here the CDR3 DNA reads TGTGCCAGCAGCCAAGCCCTCAATTCACCCCTCCACTTT. This chain connects TRBV3-1 to TRBJ1-6; D is unresolved. The CDR3 contains 13 residues. V lost 1 base, J lost 7 bases, and 5 bases lay in between. Per the germline V gene, CDR1 is LGHDT and CDR2 is YNNKEL (reference sequence).

The V gene is TRBV15, the J gene TRBJ2-1, with D unclear. Trimming removed 0 bases from V and 8 bases from J, with 5 bases in between. Germline V gives CDR1 LNHNV, CDR2 YYDKDF (reference sequence). This CDR3 contains 12 residues. CDR3 nucleotides: TGTGCCACCAGCAGAGATCGGGATGAGCAGTTCTTC. As protein: CATSRDRDEQFF.

J is TRBJ1-1 and V is TRBV12-3 or TRBV12-4, with 8 bases aligning to TRBD1. V dropped 1 base and J dropped 11; count of bases not matched to a gene: 3. The CDR3 is 12 amino acids. The CDR3 sequence: CASSLETGGAFF. In nucleotides, the CDR3 is TGTGCCAGCAGTTTAGAAACAGGGGGTGCTTTCTTT.

This clonotype has a count of ten or more. The rearrangement links TRBV2 to TRBJ2-1, with TRBD2 matching 11 bases. CDR3 size: 14 residues. V lost 6 bases to trimming and J lost 5 bases; unmatched junction nucleotides: 3. Germline CDR1 is SNHLY and CDR2 is FYNNEI. The CDR3 DNA sequence: TGTGCCAGCAGCCCACTAGCGGGGGACAATGAGCAGTTCTTC. This gives the protein CASSPLAGDNEQFF.

This chain uses TRBV7-9 with TRBJ1-5, with 9 bases identical to TRBD1. Germline V gene data show CDR1 as SEHNR and CDR2 as FQNEAQ (reference sequence). V dropped 5 bases and J dropped 11; count of bases not matched to a gene: 13. CDR3 length: 15 amino acids. The CDR3 region has the DNA TGTGCCAGCAGCGCCCTACAGGGGGCGGAGCAGGCCCAGCATTTT. This gives the protein CASSALQGAEQAQHF.

The chain couples TRBV13 to TRBJ1-1; no clear D gene. The CDR3 totals 16 residues. Trimming cost V 0 bases and J 0 bases, with 11 bases left between them. The germline V gene encodes CDR1 PRHDT and CDR2 FYEKMQ (reference sequence). The CDR3 spells CASSLGWTEMNTEAFF. The CDR3 coding sequence is TGTGCCAGCAGCTTAGGATGGACGGAAATGAACACTGAAGCTTTCTTT.

This clonotype was counted between two and nine times. This chain joins TRBV20-1 and TRBJ1-1; no reliable D call. The CDR3 consists of 13 residues. Germline assignment: CDR1 DFQATT and CDR2 SNEGSKA (reference sequence). V lost 3 bases and J lost 1, with 9 bases in between. The CDR3 region has the DNA TGCAGTGCTAGCTTACGGCGGAACACTGAAGCTTTCTTT. Translating it yields CSASLRRNTEAFF.

This clonotype was recorded a few times. The chain joins TRBV20-1 to TRBJ2-7; 9 positions match TRBD2. Germline V gives CDR1 DFQATT, CDR2 SNEGSKA (reference sequence). The CDR3 has 13 amino acids. J lost 5 bases, V lost 6 bases, and 8 bases had no gene match. In DNA form, the CDR3 reads TGCAGTGCCCCGGGACTAGCTGTACACGAGCAGTACTTC. Its protein product is CSAPGLAVHEQYF.

The V call is TRBV6-1, the J call TRBJ2-7, with 9 bases matching TRBD1. The CDR3 runs 13 residues. In germline, CDR1 is MNHNS, CDR2 SASEGT. Trimming removed 5 bases from V and 7 bases from J; junction bases left unmatched: 6. The CDR3 sequence: CASSWDRVREQYF. CDR3 nucleotides: TGTGCCAGCAGTTGGGACAGGGTCAGGGAGCAGTACTTC.

The V call is TRBV11-2, the J call TRBJ2-7; D perhaps matches TRBD1 (6 bases). The V end lost 0 bases, the J end lost 0 bases, and 12 bases lay between the germline ends. Germline loops: CDR1 SGHAT, CDR2 FQNNGV. The CDR3 runs to 16 residues. The CDR3 is CASSLDRDTDSYEQYF. In nucleotides, the CDR3 is TGTGCCAGCAGCTTAGACCGGGACACCGACTCCTACGAGCAGTACTTC.

The chain joins TRBV4-1 to TRBJ2-1, with TRBD1 matching 11 bases. This CDR3 is 18 amino acids long. J gave up 5 bases and V 0 bases, and 9 bases lay outside the gene matches. Germline lookup yields CDR1 MGHRA and CDR2 YSYEKL. The CDR3 region is CASSQDRWGTGGDNEQFF. The CDR3 DNA reads as TGCGCCAGCAGCCAAGATCGGTGGGGGACAGGGGGGGACAATGAGCAGTTCTTC.

The chain couples TRBV18 to TRBJ2-1; D tentatively fits TRBD1 or TRBD2 (6 bases each). This CDR3 spans 15 amino acids. The V and J ends lost 2 bases and 7 bases respectively, with 15 bases between them. Germline V lookup: CDR1 KGHSH, CDR2 LQKENI. In DNA, the CDR3 is TGTGCCAGCTCACCATTTTCTCGAGGGGGGAATGAGCAGTTCTTC. This codes for CASSPFSRGGNEQFF.

This clonotype was recorded a few times. The rearrangement links TRBV12-3 or TRBV12-4 to TRBJ1-2; a weak D match, TRBD1 (6 bases). V was cut by 5 bases and J by 8 bases, with 12 bases left in between. The length of the CDR3 is 12 residues. CDR3 sequence (DNA): TGTGCCAGCAGTACAGGGTCGTTCGGCTACACCTTC. It specifies CASSTGSFGYTF.

V and J are TRBV7-9 and TRBJ2-1, with D possibly TRBD1 on 6 matching bases. Trimming shortened V by 0 bases and J by 2 bases, and 11 bases separated the two germline ends. This CDR3 is 16 amino acids long. Germline CDR1 SEHNR, CDR2 FQNEAQ (reference sequence). CDR3 amino acids: CASSLAQQGPYNEQFF. The DNA for the CDR3 is TGTGCCAGCAGCTTAGCGCAACAGGGCCCCTACAATGAGCAGTTCTTC.

This clonotype was seen a handful of times. The rearrangement links TRBV20-1 to TRBJ2-5, with 10 positions matching TRBD2. This CDR3 has 14 amino acids. Per the germline V gene, CDR1 is DFQATT and CDR2 is SNEGSKA (reference sequence). V lost 5 bases to trimming and J lost 5 bases; unmatched junction nucleotides: 8. CDR3 region: CSAVHSGGRETQYF. The CDR3 DNA reads as TGCAGTGCTGTCCATAGCGGGGGGAGGGAGACCCAGTACTTC.

The chain employs TRBV20-1 and TRBJ1-5, with 7 bases fitting TRBD1. Germline CDR1 is DFQATT and CDR2 is SNEGSKA (reference sequence). J lost 5 bases, V lost 6 bases, and 4 bases had no gene match. The CDR3 loop spans 12 amino acids. CDR3 bases: TGCAGTGCGGGGGACAGAGATCAGCCCCAGCATTTT. Protein product: CSAGDRDQPQHF.

The table lists this clonotype with many counts. The V and J genes are TRBV20-1 and TRBJ2-5; 8 bases map to TRBD2. The germline CDR1 and CDR2 sequences are DFQATT and SNEGSKA (reference sequence). The CDR3 is 16 amino acids. V was pared by 0 bases and J by 4 bases, with 10 bases of the junction left unmatched. This CDR3 is CSARDPNGGVSETQYF. The DNA of the CDR3 is TGCAGTGCTAGAGATCCTAACGGGGGGGTCTCAGAGACCCAGTACTTC.